A single sample is the source of the 8 T cell receptor beta chains below, sequenced in a study of blood T cell repertoires in COVID-19. The assay was immunoSEQ multiplex PCR, and TCRdb's table has in-frame clones only and misses some. The sample holds under 80,000 clones, about 80% seen once. The source material was peripheral blood. The receptors derive from a man aged 45-60 years with acute or convalescent COVID-19.

This sequence joins TRBV2 and TRBJ2-2, with D possibly TRBD1 on 6 matching bases. Germline values: CDR1 SNHLY, CDR2 FYNNEI. Trimming stripped 3 bases from V and 3 bases from J, with 11 bases between. The CDR3 runs to 15 residues. CDR3 in DNA: TGTGCCAGCAGTGAGGTCGGACAGCACACCGGGGAGCTGTTTTTT. Its translation is CASSEVGQHTGELFF. Full variable domain (remainder filled in from reference TRBV2 and TRBJ2-2): EPEVTQTPSHQVTQMGQEVILRCVPISNHLYFYWYRQILGQKVEFLVSFYNNEISEKSEIFDDQFSVERPDGSNFTLKIRSTKLEDSAMYFCASSEVGQHTGELFFGEGSRLTVL.

V is TRBV19 and J is TRBJ1-5, with D perhaps matching TRBD1 (6 bases). V was clipped by 7 bases and J by 2 bases, with 33 bases between them. This CDR3 region has 21 residues. The germline CDR1 and CDR2 sequences are LNHDA and SQIVND (reference sequence). The CDR3 loop reads CASMGLGVVNPLQGGNQPQHF. DNA of the CDR3: TGTGCCAGTATGGGCCTGGGTGTTGTAAACCCTCTACAGGGCGGCAATCAGCCCCAGCATTTT.

This chain uses TRBV7-9 with TRBJ2-5, with 8 bases that match TRBD1. J lost 5 bases, V lost 5 bases, and 7 bases had no gene match. Germline CDR1 and CDR2: SEHNR and FQNEAQ (reference sequence). This CDR3 is built from 14 residues. The CDR3 region is CASSPGQGVETQYF. CDR3 bases: TGTGCCAGCAGCCCCGGACAGGGCGTGGAGACCCAGTACTTC.

The chain carries TRBV5-1 and TRBJ1-3; 8 bases agree with TRBD1. V shed 4 bases and J 3 bases; nucleotides not matched to a gene: 3. In germline, CDR1 is SGHRS, CDR2 YFSETQ. This CDR3 contains 14 residues. CDR3 nucleotides: TGCGCCAGCAGCCCGACAGGGGTTGGAAACACCATATATTTT. Amino acids: CASSPTGVGNTIYF.

The chain has TRBV19 and TRBJ2-3; 7 bases are shared with TRBD1. The CDR3 contains 18 residues. Trimming removed 7 bases from V and 2 bases from J; junction bases left unmatched: 18. Germline-derived CDR1 and CDR2 are LNHDA and SQIVND (reference sequence). The CDR3 loop is CASKTRRGPFSDTDTQYF. The CDR3, as DNA: TGTGCCAGTAAGACCCGAAGGGGGCCCTTCTCCGACACAGATACGCAGTATTTT.

The chain couples TRBV12-3 or TRBV12-4 to TRBJ1-1; no firm D call. Trimming took off 3 bases at V and 4 bases at J, with 9 bases between the two ends. The CDR3 runs 13 residues. The CDR3 coding sequence is TGTGCCAGCAGTTTCGGAGGGTCCACTGAAGCTTTCTTT. Translated, it gives CASSFGGSTEAFF.

The chain couples TRBV7-2 to TRBJ1-2; 7 bases are a match to TRBD1. V lost 2 bases, J lost 6 bases, and 9 bases stayed unmatched. Germline assignment: CDR1 SGHTA and CDR2 FQGNSA. CDR3 length: 15 residues. CDR3 sequence reads: CASSLSKGARNGYTF. In DNA form, the CDR3 reads TGTGCCAGCAGCTTATCTAAGGGGGCCAGGAATGGCTACACCTTC. The entire variable domain, with the rest obtained from reference TRBV7-2 and TRBJ1-2, is as follows: GAGVSQSPSNKVTEKGKDVELRCDPISGHTALYWYRQSLGQGLEFLIYFQGNSAPDKSGLPSDRFSAERTGGSVSTLTIQRTQQEDSAVYLCASSLSKGARNGYTFGSGTRLTVV.

The chain links TRBV6-5 to TRBJ2-7, with 8 positions matching TRBD1. The V gene end was trimmed by 1 base and the J gene end by 2 bases; junction bases not matched to a gene: 7. The CDR3 runs 16 residues. From germline, CDR1 is MNHEY and CDR2 SVGAGI. CDR3 sequence (DNA): TGTGCCAGCAGTTACTTATCCGGGACAGGCCCCTACGAGCAGTACTTC. The encoded protein is CASSYLSGTGPYEQYF.